This entry lists 24 T cell receptor beta chains sequenced from one sample in a study of shared clonotypes between healthy human individuals. Clones were sequenced by immunoSEQ multiplex PCR, and TCRdb holds only the in-frame ones, with some missing. The sample has around 550,000 clones; approximately 96% are singletons. Naive CD8 isolation took CD45RO-negative cells positively selected for CCR7 and excluded terminally differentiated effector memory CD45RA+ cells. The material sequenced was naive CD8+ T cells sorted from blood. Receptor source: a woman aged 25-40 years in good health.

The chain carries TRBV6-6 and TRBJ2-7; D not resolved. The germline V gene encodes CDR1 MNHNY and CDR2 SVGAGI (reference sequence). This CDR3 is built from 13 residues. V was trimmed by 6 bases and J by 0 bases, leaving 9 bases between them. This CDR3 reads CASRSDSSYEQYF. For the CDR3, the DNA is TGTGCCAGCAGGTCAGATAGCTCCTACGAGCAGTACTTC.

With regard to this clone: Since a much larger clone is just one base distant, this may be a read error. The same CDR3 arises from other DNA sequences in this sample as well. The chain joins TRBV7-9 to TRBJ2-7; D is uncertain. V was pared by 0 bases and J by 4 bases, with 4 bases between. The CDR3 has 12 residues. Germline CDR1 is SEHNR and CDR2 is FQNEAQ (reference sequence). The CDR3: CASSLAVYEQYF. The CDR3 DNA is TGTGCCAGCAGCTTAGCGGTGTACGAGCAGTACTTC.

This chain joins TRBV11-3 and TRBJ2-2; the D is unclear. This CDR3 spans 13 amino acids. With 3 bases removed from V and 1 base from J, the gap between germline ends came to 3 bases. The germline CDR1 and CDR2 sequences are SGHNT and YENEEA. The CDR3 sequence is CASSFLNTGELFF. DNA of the CDR3: TGTGCCAGCAGCTTCCTGAACACCGGGGAGCTGTTTTTT.

The rearrangement joins TRBV11-2 to TRBJ2-2, with 11 positions matching TRBD2. V lost 8 bases and J lost 1; bases outside the gene matches: 0. Germline V gene sequence: CDR1 SGHAT, CDR2 FQNNGV. This CDR3 has 14 residues. In DNA form, the CDR3 reads TGTGCCAGCGGGACTAGCGGGAACACCGGGGAGCTGTTTTTT. Protein product: CASGTSGNTGELFF.

The genes are TRBV7-9 and TRBJ2-1; D is ambiguous. V shed 0 bases and J shed 4 bases, with 4 bases lying between them. Germline CDR1 and CDR2: SEHNR and FQNEAQ (reference sequence). The length of the CDR3 is 13 residues. CDR3 region: CASSLALYNEQFF. The CDR3 DNA is TGTGCCAGCAGCTTAGCTTTATACAATGAGCAGTTCTTC.

V is TRBV30 and J is TRBJ1-2; D is unclear. V lost 4 bases to trimming and J lost 8 bases, with 17 bases between them. CDR1 is GTSNPN, CDR2 SVGIG, per germline (reference sequence). The CDR3 runs 13 residues. The DNA for the CDR3 is TGTGCCTGGACCCCGGACGGAATATGGGGCTACACCTTC. Translation: CAWTPDGIWGYTF. The full variable domain, in which reference TRBV30 and TRBJ1-2 provide the parts outside the CDR3, is SQTIHQWPATLVQPVGSPLSLECTVEGTSNPNLYWYRQAAGRGLQLLFYSVGIGQISSEVPQNLSASRPQDRQFILSSKKLLLSDSGFYLCAWTPDGIWGYTFGSGTRLTVV.

DNA of the CDR3: TGTGCCAGCAGTGAAGGTAGGGGGGCAGGGCAGCCCCAGCATTTT. Its protein product is CASSEGRGAGQPQHF. V is TRBV2 and J is TRBJ1-5, with a weak D call TRBD1 (6 bases). CDR1 and CDR2 from the germline V gene are SNHLY and FYNNEI. This CDR3 is built from 15 residues. Deletions cut 1 base from V and 7 bases from J, with 14 bases between. Full variable domain (rest looked up from reference TRBV2 and TRBJ1-5): EPEVTQTPSHQVTQMGQEVILRCVPISNHLYFYWYRQILGQKVEFLVSFYNNEISEKSEIFDDQFSVERPDGSNFTLKIRSTKLEDSAMYFCASSEGRGAGQPQHFGDGTRLSIL.

In its sample, this clone was seen once. The chain joins TRBV5-1 to TRBJ1-1; D is undetermined. V was pared by 0 bases and J by 1 base, with 10 bases between. CDR3 length equals 15 residues. Germline V gives CDR1 SGHRS, CDR2 YFSETQ. The chain's CDR3 is CASSLVSWGNTEAFF. The CDR3 bases are TGCGCCAGCAGCTTGGTGTCTTGGGGGAACACTGAAGCTTTCTTT.

This clone was seen only once. J is TRBJ1-2 and V is TRBV4-1, with D perhaps TRBD1 (5 bases). Germline lookup yields CDR1 MGHRA and CDR2 YSYEKL. The CDR3 is 16 amino acids. The V gene lost 2 bases and the J gene lost 4 bases, with 17 bases spanning the gap. CDR3 amino acids: CASSQRALDSLYGYTF. CDR3 nucleotides: TGCGCCAGCAGCCAAAGGGCCCTCGACAGCCTCTATGGCTACACCTTC.

The chain joins TRBV4-1 to TRBJ2-5; 13 bases map to TRBD2. Trimming at V came to 1 base and at J to 9 bases, leaving 5 bases not matched to a gene. The length of the CDR3 is 15 residues. Germline CDR1 is MGHRA and CDR2 is YSYEKL. CDR3 amino acids: CASSQGLAGGRAQYF. The DNA for the CDR3 is TGCGCCAGCAGCCAAGGACTAGCGGGGGGCCGGGCCCAGTACTTC.

This rearrangement joins TRBV18 to TRBJ2-2; TRBD1 agrees at 10 bases. Germline V gene sequence: CDR1 KGHSH, CDR2 LQKENI. V shed 2 bases, J shed 6 bases, and the junction held 12 bases outside the gene matches. The CDR3 has 18 residues. CDR3 amino acids: CASSPTRDRGNSSGELFF. Here the CDR3 DNA reads TGTGCCAGCTCACCAACCCGGGACAGGGGTAACTCGTCCGGGGAGCTGTTTTTT. Supplemented by reference TRBV18 and TRBJ2-2, the full variable domain reads NAGVMQNPRHLVRRRGQEARLRCSPMKGHSHVYWYRQLPEEGLKFMVYLQKENIIDESGMPKERFSAEFPKEGPSILRIQQVVRGDSAAYFCASSPTRDRGNSSGELFFGEGSRLTVL.

The genes are TRBV7-9 and TRBJ1-2, with D maybe TRBD1 (6 bases). Trimming left V 5 bases short and J 4 bases short, with 17 bases between. Germline lookup yields CDR1 SEHNR and CDR2 FQNEAQ (reference sequence). This CDR3 comprises 15 residues. The CDR3 loop reads CASSPAGQGRYGYTF. The DNA for the CDR3 is TGTGCCAGCAGCCCTGCCGGGCAGGGGCGCTATGGCTACACCTTC.

The gene calls are TRBV7-9 and TRBJ2-7, with TRBD1 as a possible D gene (6 bases). CDR1 is SEHNR and CDR2 is FQNEAQ in the germline V gene (reference sequence). The V end was cut by 5 bases, the J end by 4 bases, with 15 bases between. CDR3 length: 14 residues. The CDR3 protein is CASSPRGQLYEQYF. The DNA of the CDR3 is TGTGCCAGCAGCCCTAGAGGACAGCTGTACGAGCAGTACTTC.

V is TRBV5-1 and J is TRBJ2-7; 11 bases agree with TRBD1. V shed 1 base and J 3 bases; nucleotides not matched to a gene: 9. Germline CDR1 is SGHRS and CDR2 is YFSETQ. The CDR3 is 17 residues long. Written as DNA, the CDR3 is TGCGCCAGCAGCTTGCCGAACGGGACAGGGGGTTTCTACGAGCAGTACTTC. Its protein product is CASSLPNGTGGFYEQYF.

This CDR3 reads CAWSVSYGRGRLSQPQHF. CDR3 coding DNA: TGTGCCTGGAGTGTTTCGTATGGCAGGGGGCGATTAAGTCAGCCCCAGCATTTT. The chain recombines TRBV30 with TRBJ1-5; 8 positions match TRBD1. This CDR3 region has 18 residues. Trimming took 0 bases from V and 6 from J; bases not matched to a gene: 16. CDR1 GTSNPN and CDR2 SVGIG come from the germline V gene (reference sequence).

V gene TRBV19 combines with J gene TRBJ1-4, with 10 bases identical to TRBD1. Germline values: CDR1 LNHDA, CDR2 SQIVND (reference sequence). The CDR3 covers 16 residues. The V and J ends lost 7 bases and 7 bases, in that order; junction bases with no gene match: 12. As DNA, the CDR3 is TGTGCCAGTACCGCAATACCGGGACAGGGGAGTGAAAAACTGTTTTTT. Protein product: CASTAIPGQGSEKLFF.

The chain combines TRBV5-5 with TRBJ1-3, with no clear D. Trimming took 1 base from V and 4 from J, leaving 3 bases between them. This CDR3 region has 12 residues. The germline V gene encodes CDR1 SGHKS and CDR2 YYEKEE (reference sequence). The CDR3 protein is CASSLSGNTIYF. The CDR3 bases are TGTGCCAGCAGCTTGTCCGGAAACACCATATATTTT.

The chain employs TRBV2 and TRBJ2-1; a possible D gene is TRBD2 (7 bases). Germline V gene sequence: CDR1 SNHLY, CDR2 FYNNEI. V was pared by 7 bases and J by 7 bases, with 20 bases between. This CDR3 comprises 15 residues. CDR3: CASTAGGGSVNEQFF. The DNA of the CDR3 is TGTGCCAGCACGGCTGGGGGCGGGAGTGTGAATGAGCAGTTCTTC.

V usage is TRBV6-1 and J usage is TRBJ2-7; D might be TRBD2 (5 bases). The germline gives CDR1 MNHNS, CDR2 SASEGT. Trimming removed 2 bases from V and 7 bases from J, with 18 bases in between. The CDR3 runs to 15 residues. The CDR3: CASSEILDLSGEQYF. The CDR3 DNA follows: TGTGCCAGCAGTGAAATACTAGATCTCTCGGGGGAGCAGTACTTC.

V usage is TRBV19 and J usage is TRBJ1-1, with TRBD1 matching over 7 bases. The CDR3 is 12 residues long. The V segment lost 7 bases and the J segment 5 bases; nucleotides outside the gene matches: 4. Germline CDR1 LNHDA, CDR2 SQIVND (reference sequence). CDR3 in DNA: TGTGCCAGTAATCCAGGGGGAACTGAAGCTTTCTTT. Its protein product is CASNPGGTEAFF. Complete variable domain (other parts from reference TRBV19 and TRBJ1-1): DGGITQSPKYLFRKEGQNVTLSCEQNLNHDAMYWYRQDPGQGLRLIYYSQIVNDFQKGDIAEGYSVSREKKESFPLTVTSAQKNPTAFYLCASNPGGTEAFFGQGTRLTVV.

J is TRBJ2-7 and V is TRBV7-9; 9 bases map to TRBD1. The CDR3 is 15 amino acids. CDR1 and CDR2 from the germline V gene are SEHNR and FQNEAQ (reference sequence). J was trimmed by 3 bases and V by 0 bases; bases with no gene match: 3. CDR3 nucleotides: TGTGCCAGCAGCTTAGCGGGGGGACAGGGCTACGAGCAGTACTTC. Protein product: CASSLAGGQGYEQYF.

The chain employs TRBV4-1 and TRBJ2-6, with 7 bases fitting TRBD1. Germline V CDR1 and CDR2: MGHRA, YSYEKL. V dropped 5 bases and J dropped 1; count of bases not matched to a gene: 8. CDR3 size: 17 residues. The CDR3: CASSWTGQLSGANVLTF. The CDR3 DNA follows: TGCGCCAGCAGCTGGACGGGACAGCTTTCTGGGGCCAACGTCCTGACTTTC.

The chain is built from TRBV5-6 and TRBJ2-1, with 8 bases lining up with TRBD2. CDR1 SGHDT and CDR2 YYEEEE come from the germline V gene. The J segment lost 10 bases and the V segment lost 6 bases, leaving 6 bases of the junction unmatched. The CDR3 loop spans 12 amino acids. The CDR3 DNA reads TGTGCCAGCATGCTGGTAGCGGGAGAGCAGTTCTTC. Translating gives CASMLVAGEQFF.

The V and J genes are TRBV27 and TRBJ2-5; TRBD1 matches 7 bases. Gene TRBJ2-7 matches the end of the DNA better, so the J call may be wrong. CDR3 size: 14 residues. From germline, CDR1 is MNHEY and CDR2 SMNVEV (reference sequence). The CDR3 nucleotides read TGTGCCAGCAGTCCCCAGGGGGTGGGCTACGAGCAGTACTTC. It specifies CASSPQGVGYEQYF.